Below are 19 T cell receptor beta chains sequenced from a single sample in a study of PD-L1 blockade in urothelial cancer. Time point noted: peripheral blood 6 weeks after treatment start. Profiled with immunoSEQ multiplex PCR; TCRdb holds only in-frame clones, not every one. The sample lists around 29,000 clones; approximately 80% were seen once. This specimen consisted of PBMCs, obtained around atezolizumab (anti-PD-L1) treatment. These receptors were collected from a man aged 70-80 years with urothelial cancer.

The chain combines TRBV6-5 with TRBJ2-7, with 9 bases that match TRBD1. The germline gives CDR1 MNHEY, CDR2 SVGAGI. Unmatched junction bases numbered 2, after V lost 0 bases and J lost 2 bases. The CDR3 runs to 15 residues. The CDR3 DNA is TGTGCCAGCAGTTACTCGGGGACAGGGCCCTACGAGCAGTACTTC. Translating it yields CASSYSGTGPYEQYF.

This chain connects TRBV11-2 to TRBJ2-7; 7 bases match TRBD2. The CDR3 sequence is 14 residues long. Looked up from germline, CDR1 is SGHAT and CDR2 is FQNNGV. J gave up 2 bases and V 1 base, and 2 bases lay outside the gene matches. Here the CDR3 reads CASSLASGTYEQYF. CDR3 DNA: TGTGCCAGCAGCTTAGCTAGCGGAACCTACGAGCAGTACTTC.

Of note for this clone: Germline is not matched at one junction end, which may reflect a read error. The genes are TRBV4-2 and TRBJ2-5, with 14 bases aligning to TRBD2. Germline values: CDR1 LGHNA, CDR2 YNFKEQ. CDR3 length: 13 residues. The chain's CDR3 is CASSLGLAGDPNF. CDR3 DNA sequence: TGTGCCAGCAGCCTGGGACTAGCGGGGGACCCGAACTTC.

In nucleotides, the CDR3 is TGTGCCAGCTCCCCAGGGGACAGGGGGAACAATGAGCAGTTCTTC. It yields the protein CASSPGDRGNNEQFF. V is TRBV18 and J is TRBJ2-1, with 11 bases identical to TRBD1. Germline CDR1 and CDR2: KGHSH and LQKENI. The CDR3 spans 15 residues. Trimming took 6 bases from V and 5 from J; bases not matched to a gene: 6.

J is TRBJ1-2 and V is TRBV14; 9 bases are a match to TRBD1. The CDR3 covers 16 residues. Losses at the gene ends were 1 base for V and 5 bases for J; bases not matched to a gene: 8. Germline lookup yields CDR1 SGHDN and CDR2 FVKESK. The CDR3 sequence: CASSQAPGQGSYGYTF. For the CDR3, the DNA is TGTGCCAGCAGCCAAGCTCCGGGACAGGGAAGTTATGGCTACACCTTC.

V gene TRBV9 combines with J gene TRBJ1-4; D may be TRBD1 (6 bases). This CDR3 spans 18 amino acids. Trimming took 2 bases from V and 7 from J, leaving 24 bases between them. The germline V gene encodes CDR1 SGDLS and CDR2 YYNGEE. Written as DNA, the CDR3 is TGTGCCAGCAGCGTGAATTCCGGGACACCGGATTGGGGTGAAAAACTGTTTTTT. Encoded protein: CASSVNSGTPDWGEKLFF.

A few counts support this clone. The chain couples TRBV5-6 to TRBJ2-5; possible D gene TRBD2, 6 bases. Germline values: CDR1 SGHDT, CDR2 YYEEEE. V gave up 4 bases and J gave up 1 base, with 8 bases separating them. The CDR3 is 13 residues long. The CDR3 region is CASSGGLQETQYF. CDR3 nucleotides: TGTGCCAGCAGCGGGGGACTCCAAGAGACCCAGTACTTC. The whole variable domain, filled in from reference TRBV5-6 and TRBJ2-5, reads DAGVTQSPTHLIKTRGQQVTLRCSPKSGHDTVSWYQQALGQGPQFIFQYYEEEERQRGNFPDRFSGHQFPNYSSELNVNALLLGDSALYLCASSGGLQETQYFGPGTRLLVL.

The J gene is TRBJ2-3, the V gene TRBV18; 10 positions match TRBD1. CDR1 and CDR2 from the germline V gene are KGHSH and LQKENI. The CDR3 is made up of 16 amino acids. J gave up 3 bases and V 3 bases, and 6 bases lay outside the gene matches. The CDR3 DNA sequence: TGTGCCAGCTCACCCACGGGACAGGGGACTACAGATACGCAGTATTTT. It yields the protein CASSPTGQGTTDTQYF.

The rearrangement links TRBV18 to TRBJ2-7, with 8 nucleotides matching TRBD2. Germline V lookup: CDR1 KGHSH, CDR2 LQKENI. The CDR3 totals 16 residues. V shed 2 bases, J shed 6 bases, and the junction held 12 bases outside the gene matches. The CDR3 DNA reads TGTGCCAGCTCACCAAAGGCGGGCGCGGCGGGGGGCGAGCAGTACTTC. Protein sequence: CASSPKAGAAGGEQYF.

This sequence joins TRBV28 and TRBJ2-1, with D possibly being TRBD1 (6 bases). Germline CDR1 is MDHEN and CDR2 is SYDVKM. V dropped 6 bases and J dropped 9 bases, with 21 bases sitting between them. The length of the CDR3 is 15 residues. As DNA, the CDR3 is TGTGCCAGCAGCTTGGGAGCCCTTCTAGGGGGTGAGCAGTTCTTC. Encoded protein: CASSLGALLGGEQFF.

V and J are TRBV5-8 and TRBJ2-7; maybe TRBD1 (5 bases). V dropped 4 bases and J dropped 4 bases, with 6 bases sitting between them. Germline CDR1 reads SGHTS; CDR2 reads YDEGEE. The CDR3 is made up of 11 amino acids. Here the CDR3 DNA reads TGTGCCAGCAGCCAGGGTTACGAGCAGTACTTC. It encodes CASSQGYEQYF.

The chain employs TRBV5-1 and TRBJ1-1; 8 bases map to TRBD1. V shed 0 bases and J 0 bases; nucleotides not matched to a gene: 7. This CDR3 region has 17 residues. Germline values: CDR1 SGHRS, CDR2 YFSETQ. The CDR3 nucleotides read TGCGCCAGCAGCTTGGTTGGACAGGGATTTATGAACACTGAAGCTTTCTTT. Translating gives CASSLVGQGFMNTEAFF.

The rearrangement joins TRBV6-5 to TRBJ2-2; weak D call: TRBD1 (5 bases). The CDR3 is 13 amino acids. The V gene lost 6 bases and the J gene lost 6 bases, with 11 bases spanning the gap. The germline gives CDR1 MNHEY, CDR2 SVGAGI. In DNA, the CDR3 is TGTGCCAGCAGAACGCAGGGCCCCGGGGAGCTGTTTTTT. This sequence encodes CASRTQGPGELFF.

This rearrangement joins TRBV9 to TRBJ1-4; 8 bases are a match to TRBD1. This CDR3 is built from 14 residues. Trimming removed 3 bases from V and 8 bases from J; junction bases left unmatched: 6. CDR1 is SGDLS, CDR2 YYNGEE, per germline. In DNA form, the CDR3 reads TGTGCCAGCAGCGCCGGGACAGGCTCCGAAAAACTGTTTTTT. It codes for CASSAGTGSEKLFF.

The rearrangement joins TRBV19 to TRBJ2-7, with D perhaps TRBD2 (6 bases). The length of the CDR3 is 14 residues. The germline V gene has CDR1 LNHDA and CDR2 SQIVND (reference sequence). V was trimmed by 1 base and J by 5 bases, leaving 12 bases between them. CDR3 in DNA: TGTGCCAGTAGTATAGCGGAGGGACCCCACGAGCAGTACTTC. Translation: CASSIAEGPHEQYF.

The chain has TRBV7-7 and TRBJ2-5, with a tentative D call TRBD2 (5 bases). Trimming took off 2 bases at V and 4 bases at J, with 11 bases between the two ends. CDR1 and CDR2 from the germline V gene are SSHAT and FNYEAQ (reference sequence). The CDR3 contains 14 residues. The DNA of the CDR3 is TGTGCCAGCAGCTTAACGGTCCGGGGAGAGACCCAGTACTTC. It specifies CASSLTVRGETQYF.

The V gene is TRBV28, the J gene TRBJ2-5; D perhaps matches TRBD1 (5 bases). Germline V lookup: CDR1 MDHEN, CDR2 SYDVKM. The V gene lost 5 bases and the J gene lost 1 base, with 11 bases spanning the gap. CDR3 length equals 14 residues. The chain's CDR3 is CASSLTVLQETQYF. DNA of the CDR3: TGTGCCAGCAGTCTGACAGTACTCCAAGAGACCCAGTACTTC.

This chain uses TRBV11-3 with TRBJ2-1; 7 bases are shared with TRBD1. Germline loops: CDR1 SGHNT, CDR2 YENEEA. The CDR3 length is 17 residues. J lost 2 bases, V lost 2 bases, and 9 bases had no gene match. The CDR3 region is CASSLRSRQGAYNEQFF. CDR3 coding DNA: TGTGCCAGCAGCTTAAGGAGCCGACAGGGCGCCTACAATGAGCAGTTCTTC.

V and J are TRBV30 and TRBJ1-5, with D hard to call. V lost 3 bases and J lost 3, with 9 bases in between. The CDR3 consists of 13 residues. CDR1 GTSNPN and CDR2 SVGIG come from the germline V gene (reference sequence). CDR3 amino acids: CAWRSGLNQPQHF. In DNA, the CDR3 is TGTGCCTGGAGGTCAGGCCTCAATCAGCCCCAGCATTTT.